A selection of T cell receptor beta chains follows, all from one sample in a study of T cells in Graves' hyperthyroidism and ophthalmopathy. TCRdb independently ran MiXCR on the multiplex PCR reads; one entry per CDR3 protein. The sample lists 250,000 or so distinct CDR3 sequences; approximately 14% were seen once. Material for sequencing was blood. The receptors were sampled from a woman aged 35 to 49 with Graves' hyperthyroidism that later progressed to Graves' ophthalmopathy. CDR3s include the opening cysteine and the closing phenylalanine or tryptophan. D genes are given only for firm matches. Only some rows state a clone size, as once, few, many or a class for expanded clones.

TRBV7-8	many	.	TRBJ2-1	CASSFIGGYNEQFF	TGTGCCAGCAGCTTTATTGGGGGATACAATGAGCAGTTCTTC
TRBV18	many	.	TRBJ2-1	CASSPLQGRDEQFF	TGTGCCAGCTCACCGCTACAGGGTAGGGATGAGCAGTTCTTC
TRBV16	many	TRBD1	TRBJ1-4	CASSQSLSTAGGDEKLFF	TGTGCCAGCAGCCAATCTCTCTCGACCGCAGGGGGCGATGAAAAACTGTTTTTT
TRBV27	.	.	TRBJ2-7	CASSRDGYSYEQYF	TGTGCCAGCAGTCGAGACGGATATTCTTACGAGCAGTACTTC
TRBV10-1	many	.	TRBJ1-5	CASSESTDQPQHF	TGCGCCAGCAGTGAGTCGACGGATCAGCCCCAGCATTTT
TRBV29-1	many	.	TRBJ2-1	CSVTGTHSYNEQFF	TGCAGCGTAACCGGGACACATTCCTACAATGAGCAGTTCTTC
TRBV10-2	many	TRBD1	TRBJ1-4	CASSSVGQGAGKLFF	TGCGCCAGCAGCTCGGTGGGACAGGGGGCTGGAAAACTGTTTTTT
TRBV11-1	many	TRBD2	TRBJ2-1	CASSLITSGKREQFF	TGTGCCAGCAGCTTAATTACTAGCGGGAAGCGTGAGCAGTTCTTC
TRBV28	many	TRBD1	TRBJ1-3	CASSPVGTVKGNTIYF	TGTGCCAGCAGTCCTGTCGGGACAGTAAAAGGAAACACCATATATTTT
TRBV4-1	many	TRBD2	TRBJ2-5	CASSHGTSDKRRTQYF	TGCGCCAGCAGCCACGGGACTAGCGATAAAAGAAGGACCCAGTACTTC
TRBV7-9	many	.	TRBJ2-3	CASSLGGGIADTQYF	TGTGCCAGCAGCTTAGGTGGAGGGATCGCAGATACGCAGTATTTT
TRBV19	many	.	TRBJ1-2	CASSIFDSPPTMDYGYTF	TGTGCCAGTAGTATCTTCGACAGCCCTCCGACCATGGACTATGGCTACACCTTC
TRBV11-2	many	.	TRBJ2-1	CASSLHAGFFIPQFF	TGTGCCAGCAGCTTACATGCGGGATTCTTCATACCGCAGTTCTTC
TRBV5-5	.	TRBD2	TRBJ2-3	CASFGAGGSDTQYF	TGTGCCAGCTTCGGGGCGGGAGGAAGTGATACGCAGTATTTT
TRBV28	many	.	TRBJ2-3	CASRPTPGGADTQYF	TGTGCCAGCAGACCAACCCCAGGGGGGGCAGATACGCAGTATTTT
TRBV24-1	many	.	TRBJ2-7	CATSGHDGEQYF	TGTGCCACCAGTGGACACGACGGGGAGCAGTACTTC
TRBV30	many	TRBD1	TRBJ1-1	CAGNRGPNTEAFF	TGTGCCGGAAACAGGGGCCCGAACACTGAAGCTTTCTTT
TRBV5-1	many	.	TRBJ2-7	CASSSLGLIYEQYF	TGCGCCAGCAGCTCCCTTGGACTGATCTACGAGCAGTACTTC
TRBV12-3/TRBV12-4	many	.	TRBJ1-3	CASSPLGNTIYF	TGTGCCAGCAGTCCTCTCGGAAACACCATATATTTT
TRBV7-9	many	.	TRBJ2-7	CASAGHPSYEQYF	TGTGCCAGCGCGGGACACCCTTCCTACGAGCAGTACTTC
TRBV20-1	few	TRBD1	TRBJ2-7	CSASRQGPLYEQYF	TGCAGTGCTAGTCGACAGGGGCCTCTCTACGAGCAGTACTTC
TRBV6-1	few	.	TRBJ1-1	CASSRGEGNTEAFF	TGTGCCAGCAGTCGAGGAGAAGGGAACACTGAAGCTTTCTTT
TRBV30	many	TRBD1	TRBJ1-4	CAWSGKGALEKLFF	TGTGCCTGGAGCGGCAAGGGGGCTTTGGAAAAACTGTTTTTT
TRBV14	.	TRBD1	TRBJ2-7	CASSHDLFSPGQGREQYF	TGTGCCAGCAGCCACGATCTATTCTCTCCGGGACAGGGACGCGAGCAGTACTTC
TRBV6-8	few	.	TRBJ2-2	CASSYSIQINANTGELFF	TGTGCCAGCAGTTACTCGATACAAATCAACGCGAACACCGGGGAGCTGTTTTTT
TRBV19	many	.	TRBJ2-5	CASSQPHIQETQYF	TGTGCCAGTAGCCAACCACATATCCAAGAGACCCAGTACTTC
TRBV28	many	TRBD2	TRBJ2-1	CASLAGVSNEQFF	TGTGCCAGTTTAGCGGGAGTATCGAATGAGCAGTTCTTC
TRBV20-1	many	.	TRBJ1-3	CSAEKNSGNTIYF	TGCAGTGCCGAGAAGAACTCTGGAAACACCATATATTTT